This TCR beta chain emerged from a study of shared clonotypes between healthy human individuals. Study details: CD4 naive cells filled three plates per donor, CD4 memory three, CD8 naive two and CD8 memory one.

In germline, CDR1 is SGHTA, CDR2 FQGTGA. Losses at the gene ends were 5 bases for V and 1 base for J; bases not matched to a gene: 3. This CDR3 region has 14 residues. Researchers ran the assay at a deep level. Over several immunoSEQ plates, each subset's genomic DNA was distributed in even portions. Libraries were prepared by immunoSEQ multiplex PCR; TCRdb keeps only in-frame clonotypes and omits some of them. Found here are approximately 980,000 clones, about 80% of them singletons; the top ten hold approximately 1.5%. As regards this clone: The antigen remains unidentified.

Findings and caveats of the study: Clonotypes that were shared across four donors made up roughly 5% of naive CD4 clonotypes.

This clonotype originated in a young man in good health. The specimen was memory CD4+ T cells sorted from blood. The subset denotes: CD45RA-negative fraction. J is TRBJ1-1 and V is TRBV7-3; TRBD1 aligns across 8 bases. Here the CDR3 reads CASSAGQENTEAFF. The CDR3 DNA follows: TGTGCCAGCAGCGCGGGACAGGAGAACACTGAAGCTTTCTTT.